These 20 T cell receptor beta chains were all obtained from the same sample, sequenced in a study of preoperative IRX-2 immunotherapy in early breast cancer. Sequenced by immunoSEQ multiplex PCR; TCRdb stores in-frame clones only, minus some. The profile covers approximately 11,000 clones, with around 75% appearing a single time and approximately 5.6% taken by the ten largest. Treatment meaning: preoperative locoregional IRX-2 cytokine immunotherapy. The starting material was lymph node tissue, obtained before IRX-2 immunotherapy. The receptors were sampled from a human donor with breast cancer.

This chain links TRBV10-2 with TRBJ2-7; D unclear. This CDR3 comprises 14 residues. Germline V CDR1 and CDR2: WSHSY, SAAADI. V dropped 0 bases and J dropped 2 bases, with 8 bases sitting between them. CDR3 nucleotide sequence: TGCGCCAGCAGTGAGTCAGGCGGTACCTACGAGCAGTACTTC. This translates into CASSESGGTYEQYF.

V gene TRBV1 combines with J gene TRBJ1-5. TRBV1 is assigned pseudogene status. The CDR3 extends over 16 amino acids. CDR3 region: CASSQPLAGVNQPQHF. CDR3 DNA sequence: TGCGCCAGCAGCCAACCTTTGGCGGGAGTCAATCAGCCCCAGCATTTT.

This chain uses TRBV11-3 with TRBJ1-2, with a possible D match to TRBD1 (5 bases). The CDR3 has 15 residues. Germline V gene sequence: CDR1 SGHNT, CDR2 YENEEA. V lost 3 bases and J lost 2, with 13 bases in between. The CDR3 protein is CASSFRVAGNYGYTF. The CDR3 nucleotides read TGTGCCAGCAGCTTTAGGGTCGCAGGGAACTATGGCTACACCTTC.

This clone was detected only a few times. The V call is TRBV11-3, the J call TRBJ2-7, with D perhaps being TRBD1 or TRBD2 (6 bases each). The CDR3 has 16 residues. CDR1 is SGHNT, CDR2 YENEEA, per germline. The germline V and J ends were trimmed by 3 bases and 1 base, with 16 bases remaining between them. CDR3 loop: CASSLRGRRLSYEQYF. Written as DNA, the CDR3 is TGTGCCAGCAGCTTGAGGGGGAGGCGCCTTTCCTACGAGCAGTACTTC.

The chain is built from TRBV7-1 and TRBJ1-5; D might be TRBD1 (5 bases). TRBV7-1 is an ORF, and what it does is uncertain. The CDR3 loop spans 13 amino acids. In nucleotides, the CDR3 is TGTGCTTCCACGGCCCGGGGGGATCAGCCCCAGCATTTT. This gives the protein CASTARGDQPQHF.

The chain joins TRBV19 to TRBJ1-5; no reliable D call. This CDR3 region has 16 residues. Germline values: CDR1 LNHDA, CDR2 SQIVND (reference sequence). The ends were cut back, 3 bases at V and 3 bases at J, with 15 bases in the middle. Here the CDR3 DNA reads TGTGCCAGTAGTATTGGTGGAGGTTTGGACAATCAGCCCCAGCATTTT. Its protein product is CASSIGGGLDNQPQHF. The full variable domain, in which reference TRBV19 and TRBJ1-5 provide the parts outside the CDR3, is DGGITQSPKYLFRKEGQNVTLSCEQNLNHDAMYWYRQDPGQGLRLIYYSQIVNDFQKGDIAEGYSVSREKKESFPLTVTSAQKNPTAFYLCASSIGGGLDNQPQHFGDGTRLSIL.

V and J are TRBV6-8 and TRBJ1-5; 8 bases agree with TRBD1. Germline V gene lookup returns CDR1 MNHGY and CDR2 SAAAGT. CDR3 length: 16 residues. The junction had 9 bases not matched to a gene; V was cut back by 4 bases and J by 4 bases. Here the CDR3 reads CASSWRTGGSNQPQHF. CDR3 sequence (DNA): TGTGCCAGCAGTTGGAGAACAGGGGGAAGTAATCAGCCCCAGCATTTT.

The CDR3 DNA follows: TGTGCCAGCGGGACGGCCTATAGCAATCAGCCCCAGCATTTT. Translation gives CASGTAYSNQPQHF. V is TRBV11-3 and J is TRBJ1-5; tentatively, D is TRBD1 (5 bases). CDR1 and CDR2 from the germline V gene are SGHNT and YENEEA. The CDR3 totals 14 residues. Trimming stripped 8 bases from V and 0 bases from J, with 11 bases between.

The chain is built from TRBV28 and TRBJ1-5; D might be TRBD1 (5 bases). Germline CDR1 reads MDHEN; CDR2 reads SYDVKM. Trimming pared 3 bases from V and 2 bases from J, leaving 8 bases between. CDR3 length: 14 amino acids. CDR3 in amino acids: CASSFLGGNQPQHF. DNA of the CDR3: TGTGCCAGCAGTTTTTTAGGGGGCAATCAGCCCCAGCATTTT.

The chain is built from TRBV7-1 and TRBJ1-5, with 9 bases aligning to TRBD1. TRBV7-1 is an open reading frame whose function is uncertain. V dropped 5 bases and J dropped 7; count of bases not matched to a gene: 6. The CDR3 loop spans 14 amino acids. CDR3 nucleotides: TGTGCCAGCAGCCTAGGACAGGGGACGCAGCCCCAGCATTTT. Amino acid sequence: CASSLGQGTQPQHF.

This chain uses TRBV18 with TRBJ2-1, with D perhaps matching TRBD2 (5 bases). Trimming left V 2 bases short and J 3 bases short, with 11 bases between. CDR1 is KGHSH and CDR2 is LQKENI in the germline V gene. The CDR3 is 15 residues long. CDR3 sequence: CASSPVGSGYNEQFF. The CDR3 DNA reads TGTGCCAGCTCACCAGTAGGGAGCGGCTACAATGAGCAGTTCTTC.

This clone was counted only a few times. The V call is TRBV19, the J call TRBJ2-1; TRBD1 matches at 8 bases. The CDR3 totals 12 residues. Germline loops: CDR1 LNHDA, CDR2 SQIVND (reference sequence). The V segment lost 7 bases and the J segment 6 bases; nucleotides outside the gene matches: 2. CDR3 sequence reads: CASMDRVNEQFF. The CDR3 region has the DNA TGTGCCAGTATGGACAGGGTCAATGAGCAGTTCTTC. The full variable domain, completed using reference TRBV19 and TRBJ2-1, is DGGITQSPKYLFRKEGQNVTLSCEQNLNHDAMYWYRQDPGQGLRLIYYSQIVNDFQKGDIAEGYSVSREKKESFPLTVTSAQKNPTAFYLCASMDRVNEQFFGPGTRLTVL.

By frequency in the sample, this clone is medium-sized (0.01 to 0.1%). The chain employs TRBV28 and TRBJ1-1; TRBD1 agrees at 9 bases. The V gene end was trimmed by 7 bases and the J gene end by 4 bases; junction bases not matched to a gene: 4. Germline V gene sequence: CDR1 MDHEN, CDR2 SYDVKM. The CDR3 consists of 13 residues. This CDR3 reads CASTRDRVTEAFF. The CDR3 bases are TGTGCCAGCACGCGGGACAGGGTCACTGAAGCTTTCTTT.

The CDR3 DNA sequence: TGCGCCAGCAGCTTGGTCCCAGGGGGTCTCACTGAAGCTTTCTTT. Residues: CASSLVPGGLTEAFF. The rearrangement joins TRBV5-1 to TRBJ1-1, with 7 bases identical to TRBD1. The J segment lost 4 bases and the V segment lost 0 bases, leaving 6 bases of the junction unmatched. This CDR3 region has 15 residues. Germline V lookup: CDR1 SGHRS, CDR2 YFSETQ.

V and J are TRBV6-8 and TRBJ1-2, with D possibly being TRBD1 (5 bases). V shed 0 bases and J shed 3 bases, with 8 bases lying between them. Germline-derived CDR1 and CDR2 are MNHGY and SAAAGT. The CDR3 consists of 14 residues. The CDR3 protein is CASSYSWGHYGYTF. The CDR3 region has the DNA TGTGCCAGCAGTTACTCTTGGGGACACTATGGCTACACCTTC.

The chain uses TRBV12-5 and TRBJ1-5, with D unclear. The V and J ends lost 6 bases and 9 bases respectively, with 12 bases between them. This CDR3 contains 12 residues. Germline-derived CDR1 and CDR2 are LGHNT and FRNRAP. Written as DNA, the CDR3 is TGTGCTAGTGGGCCGGACCTTGGGCCCCAGCATTTT. This codes for CASGPDLGPQHF. Using reference TRBV12-5 and TRBJ1-5 for the parts outside the CDR3, the full variable domain is DARVTQTPRHKVTEMGQEVTMRCQPILGHNTVFWYRQTMMQGLELLAYFRNRAPLDDSGMPKDRFSAEMPDATLATLKIQPSEPRDSAVYFCASGPDLGPQHFGDGTRLSIL.

CDR3 sequence reads: CASRLAGFSTDTQYF. The CDR3 DNA reads as TGCGCCAGCAGGCTAGCGGGGTTCAGCACAGATACGCAGTATTTT. V and J are TRBV5-1 and TRBJ2-3; TRBD2 matches 9 bases. Trimming removed 5 bases from V and 0 bases from J; junction bases left unmatched: 4. The CDR3 contains 15 residues. CDR1 and CDR2 (germline): SGHRS, YFSETQ.

A few counts support this clone. The rearrangement uses TRBV28 and TRBJ1-5, with 11 bases fitting TRBD1. The CDR3 sequence is 16 residues long. Germline V gene sequence: CDR1 MDHEN, CDR2 SYDVKM. Trimming took 5 bases from V and 2 from J; bases not matched to a gene: 5. The CDR3: CASSGTGGIRNQPQHF. The CDR3 nucleotides are TGTGCCAGCAGTGGGACAGGGGGAATTCGCAATCAGCCCCAGCATTTT.

The V and J genes are TRBV10-2 and TRBJ1-2; perhaps TRBD1 as D (5 bases). The CDR3 spans 13 residues. V lost 9 bases and J 2 bases, leaving 13 bases between the germline ends. CDR1 is WSHSY and CDR2 is SAAADI in the germline V gene. The CDR3 here is CASSAGLNYGYTF. In DNA, the CDR3 is TGCGCCAGTTCGGCGGGGCTCAACTATGGCTACACCTTC.

The chain joins TRBV5-1 to TRBJ2-3; weak D call: TRBD1 (6 bases). Germline CDR1 reads SGHRS; CDR2 reads YFSETQ. Trimming shortened V by 2 bases and J by 4 bases, and 17 bases separated the two germline ends. This CDR3 region has 16 residues. The CDR3 is CASSFDLYRVPDTQYF. CDR3 DNA: TGCGCCAGCAGCTTTGATTTATACAGGGTACCAGATACGCAGTATTTT.